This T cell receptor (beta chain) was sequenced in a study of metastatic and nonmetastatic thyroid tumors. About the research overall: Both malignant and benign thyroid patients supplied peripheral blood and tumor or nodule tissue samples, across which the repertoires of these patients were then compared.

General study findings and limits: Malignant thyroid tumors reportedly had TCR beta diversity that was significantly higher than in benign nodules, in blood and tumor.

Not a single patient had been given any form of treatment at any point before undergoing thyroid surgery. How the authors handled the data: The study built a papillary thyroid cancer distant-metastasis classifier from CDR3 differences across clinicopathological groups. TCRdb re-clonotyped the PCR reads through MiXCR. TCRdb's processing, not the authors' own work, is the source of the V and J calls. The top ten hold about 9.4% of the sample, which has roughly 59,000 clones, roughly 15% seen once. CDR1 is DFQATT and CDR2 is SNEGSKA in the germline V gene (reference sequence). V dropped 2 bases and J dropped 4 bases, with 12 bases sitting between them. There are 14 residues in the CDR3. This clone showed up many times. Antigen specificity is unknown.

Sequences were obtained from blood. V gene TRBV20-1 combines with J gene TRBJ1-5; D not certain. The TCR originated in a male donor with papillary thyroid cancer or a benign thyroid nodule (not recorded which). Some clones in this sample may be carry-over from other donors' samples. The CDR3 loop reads CSARTGESNQPQHF. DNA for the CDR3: TGCAGTGCTAGAACTGGGGAGTCTAATCAGCCCCAGCATTTT.